What follows are 5 T cell receptor beta chains derived from one specimen sequenced in a study of blood T cell repertoires in COVID-19. Some clones are missing from TCRdb's copy, which holds only in-frame ones; the method was immunoSEQ multiplex PCR. The sample records 250,000 to 400,000 clones, around 87% being singletons. Sequencing used PBMCs or T cells enriched from blood (not recorded which). These receptors came from a woman aged 30 to 39 who had recovered from COVID-19.

V and J are TRBV19 and TRBJ2-2; 16 bases are a match to TRBD2. V trimming: 5 bases; J trimming: 6 bases; junction bases outside the gene matches: 3. The CDR3 length is 16 residues. The germline V gene has CDR1 LNHDA and CDR2 SQIVND (reference sequence). DNA for the CDR3: TGTGCCAGTAGTCCCGGGACTAGCGGGGGGGCCGGGGAGCTGTTTTTT. This sequence encodes CASSPGTSGGAGELFF.

Here the CDR3 reads CSASKRRGQPQHF. The CDR3 DNA sequence: TGCAGTGCTAGTAAAAGGCGGGGACAGCCCCAGCATTTT. The genes are TRBV20-1 and TRBJ1-5, with D unresolved. V lost 3 bases and J 7 bases, leaving 13 bases between the germline ends. Germline V gene lookup returns CDR1 DFQATT and CDR2 SNEGSKA (reference sequence). This CDR3 contains 13 residues.

The chain links TRBV11-2 to TRBJ1-2, with D unresolved. V lost 0 bases and J lost 6, with 14 bases in between. CDR3 length equals 15 residues. The germline V gene encodes CDR1 SGHAT and CDR2 FQNNGV. CDR3: CASSLDPEAPHGYTF. CDR3 nucleotides: TGTGCCAGCAGCTTAGATCCTGAAGCCCCTCATGGCTACACCTTC. Full variable domain (outside the CDR3, taken from reference TRBV11-2 and TRBJ1-2): EAGVAQSPRYKIIEKRQSVAFWCNPISGHATLYWYQQILGQGPKLLIQFQNNGVVDDSQLPKDRFSAERLKGVDSTLKIQPAKLEDSAVYLCASSLDPEAPHGYTFGSGTRLTVV.

The chain joins TRBV19 to TRBJ2-4, with 9 bases matching TRBD1. Germline-derived CDR1 and CDR2 are LNHDA and SQIVND (reference sequence). The CDR3 totals 17 residues. V shed 2 bases, J shed 4 bases, and the junction held 9 bases outside the gene matches. CDR3 DNA sequence: TGTGCCAGTAGTATATCCCACCAAGACAGGGGGAAAAACATTCAGTACTTC. Protein: CASSISHQDRGKNIQYF. Based on the CDR3 plus reference TRBV19 and TRBJ2-4, the full variable domain is DGGITQSPKYLFRKEGQNVTLSCEQNLNHDAMYWYRQDPGQGLRLIYYSQIVNDFQKGDIAEGYSVSREKKESFPLTVTSAQKNPTAFYLCASSISHQDRGKNIQYFGAGTRLSVL.

This chain connects TRBV6-2 or TRBV6-3 to TRBJ2-7, with D perhaps TRBD1 (5 bases). The V end was cut by 5 bases, the J end by 2 bases, with 10 bases between. Germline loops: CDR1 MNHEY, CDR2 SVGEGT. The CDR3 has 13 amino acids. The CDR3 DNA follows: TGTGCCAGCAGTCCGACAGAAACCTACGAGCAGTACTTC. Protein: CASSPTETYEQYF.